This TCR beta chain came from a study of cytomegalovirus exposure and HLA in healthy donors. Study-level information: A later analysis reported the 100 to 150 validation repertoires used the same platform as the approximately 660 first-cohort repertoires. Study-wide findings and caveats: Rarity held for most TCR sequences, but there were some public TCRs that occurred in many donors. A list of 150 to 200 TCR beta chains associated with cytomegalovirus was given.

TCRdb's table, derived via immunoSEQ multiplex PCR, lists solely in-frame clones and lacks some. The repertoire holds around 300,000 clones, just over 85% seen once, with approximately 1% in the top ten. Turning to this clone: Its target is unknown.

Germline lookup yields CDR1 GTSNPN and CDR2 SVGIG (reference sequence). V lost 3 bases and J lost 3, with 15 bases in between. The CDR3 has 15 amino acids. The source of this sequence is a woman younger than 30 in good health and CMV-seronegative. Sequenced material: PBMCs. The chain has TRBV30 and TRBJ1-5; no clear D. The CDR3 region has the DNA TGTGCCTGGAGGCCCACCTGGGCCCCCAATCAGCCCCAGCATTTT. It yields the protein CAWRPTWAPNQPQHF.